This passage covers 8 T cell receptor beta chains from one sample sequenced in a study of tissue T cells after allogeneic stem cell transplantation. Produced via immunoSEQ multiplex PCR; TCRdb's table is partial and in-frame only. The sample consists of over 15,000 clones, 70% of them appearing once. Sequencing was performed on spleen. The receptors stem from a female BALB/c mouse in good health. The strain is characterized by the MHC haplotype H2-d.

This clone occurred a few times. The gene symbols are mouse symbols. The CDR3 end falls 1 residue outside the read, so it is completed with the germline J gene. This chain uses TRBV1 with TRBJ2-7; 11 positions agree with TRBD2. The CDR3 is 15 residues long. V trimming: 0 bases; J trimming: 3 bases; junction bases outside the gene matches: 1. The germline CDR1 and CDR2 sequences are NSQYPW and LRSPGD (reference sequence). CDR3: CTCSAEGTGGYEQYF. The part of the CDR3 DNA that was read is TGCACCTGCAGTGCAGAAGGGACTGGGGGCTATGAACAGTAC.

On this clone: These gene names are mouse names. Read data end 1 residue before the CDR3 end; the end is taken from the germline J gene. The chain links TRBV19 to TRBJ1-1; a possible D gene is TRBD1 (5 bases). The germline gives CDR1 FNHDT, CDR2 SITEND (reference sequence). The CDR3 is 13 amino acids. Trimming took 1 base from V and 3 from J, leaving 7 bases between them. CDR3 residues: CASSIWGDTEVFF. CDR3 DNA, as far as it was read: TGTGCCAGCAGTATATGGGGGGACACAGAAGTCTTC.

Points on this clone: Gene names denote mouse genes. CDR3 DNA, as far as it was read: TGTGCCAGCAGCCAAGACTGGGGGGATCAAAACACCTTGTAC. This encodes CASSQDWGDQNTLY. The whole CDR3 sequence reads CASSQDWGDQNTLYF. The chain carries TRBV2 and TRBJ2-4; 8 bases fit TRBD2. The CDR3 end lies 1 residue beyond the end of the read and is filled in from the germline J gene. V trimming: 0 bases; J trimming: 2 bases; junction bases outside the gene matches: 1. The CDR3 is made up of 15 amino acids. Per the germline V gene, CDR1 is LGHNA and CDR2 is YSYQKL.

A word on this clone: The germline and genes are mouse ones. The missing CDR3 end, 1 residue past where the read stops, is filled in from the germline J gene. V usage is TRBV19 and J usage is TRBJ2-4; TRBD2 aligns across 9 bases. V shed 3 bases, J shed 4 bases, and the junction held 0 bases outside the gene matches. Germline loops: CDR1 FNHDT, CDR2 SITEND (reference sequence). The CDR3 spans 13 residues. This CDR3 is CASSRTGENTLYF. The CDR3 bases that were read are TGTGCCAGCAGTAGGACTGGGGAAAACACCTTGTAC.

This clone was observed a handful of times. Gene names and germline match the mouse. The CDR3 is cut off 1 residue early in the read; its end comes from the germline J gene. J is TRBJ2-4 and V is TRBV5, with 10 bases identical to TRBD2. The CDR3 is 15 residues long. The germline V gene has CDR1 LGHNA and CDR2 YNLKQL (reference sequence). The V segment lost 4 bases and the J segment 1 base; nucleotides outside the gene matches: 2. Partial CDR3 DNA: TGTGCCAGCAGCCCCGGGACTGGGGGTCAAAACACCTTGTAC. This encodes CASSPGTGGQNTLY. The whole CDR3 sequence reads CASSPGTGGQNTLYF.

The count of this clone is one. These gene names are mouse names. The missing CDR3 end, 1 residue past where the read stops, is filled in from the germline J gene. The chain is built from TRBV13-2 and TRBJ1-2; 7 bases match TRBD1. The junction had 2 bases not matched to a gene; V was cut back by 3 bases and J by 3 bases. Looked up from germline, CDR1 is NNHNN and CDR2 is SYGAGS (reference sequence). The CDR3 runs 13 residues. The CDR3 DNA, read in part, is TGTGCCAGCGGTGCCGGGACAGACTCCGACTACACC. This encodes CASGAGTDSDYT. The CDR3 reads in full as CASGAGTDSDYTF.

Concerning this clone: The germline and genes are mouse ones. The CDR3 loop is CASSPSTNTEVFF. CDR3 bases read: TGTGCCAGCAGCCCCTCAACAAACACAGAAGTCTTC. The chain combines TRBV14 with TRBJ1-1, with D uncertain. The read ends 1 residue shy of where the CDR3 ends; the end is completed using the germline J gene. The CDR3 is 13 residues long. V was shortened by 5 bases and J by 0 bases, with 8 bases between the two germline ends. The germline V gene encodes CDR1 SGHDT and CDR2 FRDEAV.

Details on this clone: Mouse germline and gene names are used. The CDR3 end falls 1 residue outside the read, so it is completed with the germline J gene. The chain has TRBV3 and TRBJ2-5; the D gene could be TRBD1 or TRBD2 (6 bases each). Germline V CDR1 and CDR2: SNHLY, FYNGKV (reference sequence). CDR3 length: 14 amino acids. The V gene lost 1 base and the J gene lost 6 bases, with 11 bases spanning the gap. This CDR3 reads CASSLVGADDTQYF. The sequenced CDR3 bases are TGTGCCAGCAGCTTAGTGGGGGCGGATGACACCCAGTAC.